What follows is one TCR beta chain and its context. The specificity of this receptor is unknown. It has no much larger one-base neighbor in the sample; base qualities were not kept. Systemically healthy Caucasian individuals from Russia, approximately 39 in total and aged 6 to 90 years, were included as donors. Roughly 10 milliliters of peripheral blood were drawn from each donor into EDTA-treated Vacutainer tubes. PBMCs were isolated by Ficoll-Paque density-gradient centrifugation, with at least 7 million obtained per sample. Trizol reagent was used to extract total RNA from PBMCs, with at least 5.5 micrograms per sample. For every donor, flow cytometry on a PBMC aliquot measured the percentage of naive CD45RAhigh/CD27high T cells. Library generation was performed with 5' RACE. The sequencing machine was an Illumina HiSeq 2500. A second PCR of roughly 7 to 12 cycles was run with a J-beta primer mix and a sample-barcoded 5' primer. Each TCR beta cDNA molecule received a unique molecular identifier from a template-switch 5' adaptor carrying 12 random nucleotides. At least 2.5 million CDR3-containing paired-end reads were obtained from each sample. The Mint cDNA synthesis kit, primed by a TRBC-specific oligonucleotide, was used to synthesize first-strand cDNA from all RNA. Following uracil-DNA glycosylase treatment, a first 18-cycle PCR with universal primers M1SS and BC2_uni_R was performed on all cDNA. Per the original workflow: For normalization, 1 million high-quality reads were randomly selected from each sample, with every read carrying a distinct molecular identifier. Instead of being binned into consensus sequences, reads with shared molecular identifiers were discarded. MiTCR, run with a Q25 quality threshold and the strictest error-elimination algorithm, handled CDR3 identification, clonotype clustering and error correction. A nonparametric unseen species model with Euler transformation was used to estimate lower-bound total TCR beta diversity. TCRdb reprocessed the public reads (quality trimming at Q25 with fastp, clone calling with MiXCR) and kept in-frame beta chains. Each CDR3 protein appears once, grouped with its most common genes and DNA. These V and J calls originate from TCRdb's pipeline instead of the authors' own analysis. This sample comprises approximately 1.5 million distinct CDR3 sequences, around 35% of them detected only once. The leading ten clones occupy roughly 10% of the sample.

The germline V gene encodes CDR1 SGHRS and CDR2 YFSETQ. Trimmed from V: 4 bases; trimmed from J: 8 bases; junction bases lacking a gene match: 15. Reading from cysteine to phenylalanine, the CDR3 counts 19 amino acids. Of all the DNA, just the CDR3 is kept, 57 bases in frame from base 1. The source of the sample is a study of blood T cells in healthy people across ages (dated by TCRdb to 2015 to 2017). With regard to the full study: In model experiments, template switching captured roughly one uniquely barcoded TCR beta cDNA molecule for every two T cells. Age-related changes in TCR beta repertoire diversity were measured in the study by deep sequencing normalized with unique cDNA molecular identifiers. Donors were grouped into four age groups: young (average roughly 16 years), middle-aged (roughly 38), aged (62) and long-lived (around 80). To avoid experimental bias, donors of different ages were spread randomly across the sequencing lanes. The study analyzed two additional independent replicas of 1 million unique cDNA reads from the same blood draw for two donors, one aged 18 to 29 and one aged 80 or older.

General study outcomes and caveats: A strong correlation was found between observed TCR beta diversity and the percentage of naive T cells measured by flow cytometry. Compared with the aged group, more naive CD4+ T cells, fewer expanded clones and increased TCR diversity were shown by the long-lived group, suggesting age selection. The CMV infection status of donors was not known, potentially confounding age-related changes in expanded clonotypes. As age increased, observed TCR beta diversity per million T cells dropped in a roughly linear way, and a significant reduction was already evident by age about 40. Since profiling was done on bulk unsorted PBMCs, naive and antigen-experienced compartments could not be conclusively compared. Estimates of total diversity based on one million sequenced T cells were considered lower bounds and underestimates.

The receptor comes from a woman aged 25-40 years in good health. The sequenced sample was blood. Rearrangement joined TRBV5-1 to TRBJ2-1, with 16 junctional bases fitting TRBD2. The DNA reads TGCGCCAGCAGCGCCTCGGGACTAGCGGGGGGGCTGGAGGGATATGAGCAGTTCTTC. The resulting protein is CASSASGLAGGLEGYEQFF.